This T cell receptor (beta chain) was retrieved from a study of T-cell reconstitution after alpha-beta-depleted transplantation in children. Preparation of the TCRbeta library used unique molecular identifiers. TCRdb re-analysed the PCR reads in MiXCR, keeping a single row per CDR3 protein. Of fewer than 750,000 distinct CDR3 sequences listed, roughly 30% are singletons. Trimming removed 6 bases from V and 2 bases from J, with 12 bases in between. The CDR3 is 14 amino acids. Germline V gene lookup returns CDR1 SGHRS and CDR2 YFSETQ. The chain links TRBV5-1 to TRBJ2-1, with D hard to call. Material: PBMCs, obtained before TCRalphabeta/CD19-depleted stem cell transplant. The sequence was obtained from a boy under three years old with Wiskott-Aldrich syndrome, due to receive a stem cell transplant. The CDR3 is CASTPFSAYNEQFF. Written as DNA, the CDR3 is TGCGCCAGCACCCCATTCTCGGCCTACAATGAGCAGTTCTTC.